This paragraph reports one T cell receptor beta chain. Its antigen target is currently unknown. Each CD8+ T cell subset was flow-sorted in triplicate, with roughly 310,000 cells per subset placed directly into RLT lysis buffer. Peripheral blood mononuclear cells were isolated from buffy coats using standard density gradient centrifugation. Total RNA was extracted from sorted cells with an RNeasy Mini Kit. The data were obtained in a study of CXCR3-negative and CXCR3-positive naive CD8 T cells (dated by TCRdb to about 2019). Describing the broader study: In total, roughly 150 million TRB reads were obtained, or roughly 1.5 +/- 0.3 million reads per library. Diversity and physicochemical repertoire analyses covered roughly eleven donors pooled from two independent experiments. TRBV-TRBJ cluster analysis included naive subsets from about 5 donors and memory cells from 3 donors. What the research found in general, with its limitations: Both naive subsets had comparably high repertoire diversity, while memory CD8+ T cells had much lower repertoire diversity. CXCR3 expression partially decreased after cryopreservation, so most assays used freshly isolated PBMCs. Within the same donor, TRBV-TRBJ usage looked similar between naive CXCR3-negative and CXCR3-positive cells, but memory cells had distinct patterns. Because surface CD5, which has been linked to self-reactivity in mice, was comparable between naive subsets, TCR interaction strength was also inferred from TRB CDR3 physicochemical properties.

The CDR3, cysteine through phenylalanine, is 13 amino acids long. DNA for this receptor is not on file. The sequencer listed for this sample is NextSeq 550. The Human TCR Profiling Kit (MiLaboratory) was used to make UMI-labeled 5' RACE TRB cDNA libraries. The full amount of extracted RNA was used for cDNA synthesis, and the full amount of resulting cDNA was used for PCR amplification. Libraries were prepared in parallel using an identical number of PCR cycles. The paper's processing steps were these. With a requirement of at least two reads per UMI, MIGEC and MiXCR extracted about 50,000 +/- 10,000 unique UMI-labeled TRB cDNA molecules per library. On average, around 40,000 +/- 10,000 functional in-frame TRB CDR3 nucleotide clonotypes lacking stop codons were found per library. After downsampling to 5000 UMI-labeled TRB molecules per sample, diversity metrics such as normalized Shannon-Wiener and Chao1 were calculated in VDJtools. VDJtools computed clonotype-size-weighted physicochemical properties of the central five CDR3 residues: interaction energy, strength, volume and Kidera factor 4. One entry per CDR3 protein sequence results from the TCRdb reprocessing of the reads, with DNA left out. TCRdb, rather than the study authors, made the V and J calls. The sample's records list 43,000 or so distinct CDR3 sequences. About 10% of the sample rests with the top ten.

This chain joins TRBV12-3 or TRBV12-4 to TRBJ1-1; absent DNA, TCRdb's TRBD1 call cannot be checked. Sequenced input: memory CD8+ T cells from blood. The cell subset or site tag for this specimen amounts to: conventional CD8+ memory T cells (TMEM), sorted as controls. The receptor comes from a human donor in good health. Some clones in this sample may be carry-over from other donors' samples. The CDR3 corresponds to CVSSFDRDTEAFF.